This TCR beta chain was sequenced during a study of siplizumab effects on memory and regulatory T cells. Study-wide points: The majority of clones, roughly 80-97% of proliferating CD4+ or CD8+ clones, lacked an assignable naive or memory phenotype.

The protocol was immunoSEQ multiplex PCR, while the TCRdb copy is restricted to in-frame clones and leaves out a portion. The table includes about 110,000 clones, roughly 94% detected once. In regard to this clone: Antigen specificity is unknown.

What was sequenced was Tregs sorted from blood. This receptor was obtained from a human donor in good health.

CDR3 region: CASSSLSGVGPDTQYF. CDR3 bases: TGCGCCAGCAGCTCCCTTAGCGGGGTGGGCCCAGATACGCAGTATTTT. This chain connects TRBV5-1 to TRBJ2-3; TRBD2 matches 8 bases. Per germline, CDR1 SGHRS and CDR2 YFSETQ. The CDR3 spans 16 residues. The junction had 10 bases not matched to a gene; V was cut back by 3 bases and J by 4 bases.